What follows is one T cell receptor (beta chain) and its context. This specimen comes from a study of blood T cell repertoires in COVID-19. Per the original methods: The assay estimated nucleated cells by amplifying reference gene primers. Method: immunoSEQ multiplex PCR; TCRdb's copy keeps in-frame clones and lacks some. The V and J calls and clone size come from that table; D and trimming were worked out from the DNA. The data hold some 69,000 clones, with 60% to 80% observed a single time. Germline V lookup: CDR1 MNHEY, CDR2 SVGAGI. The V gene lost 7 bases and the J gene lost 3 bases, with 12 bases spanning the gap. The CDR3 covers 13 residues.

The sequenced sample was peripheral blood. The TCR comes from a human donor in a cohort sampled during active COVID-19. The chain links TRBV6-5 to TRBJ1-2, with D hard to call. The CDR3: CASTRGMDYGYTF. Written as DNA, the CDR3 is TGTGCCAGCACGAGAGGGATGGACTATGGCTACACCTTC.